This is a list of T cell receptor beta chains from one sample in a study of regulatory T cells in long-lasting Graves disease. A single record per CDR3 protein comes from TCRdb applying MiXCR to the multiplex PCR reads. Found here are roughly 300,000 distinct CDR3 sequences, around a fifth of them singletons; the top ten hold roughly 27%. The starting material was peripheral blood mononuclear cells (PBMCs), obtained when the disease was refractory, from a patient treated with antithyroid drugs. Every receptor here comes from a female donor with Graves disease. Each CDR3 is given with its conserved first and last residue. D genes are given only for firm matches. Only part of the rows carry a size: once, few, many, or a class if the clone is expanded.

V gene	D gene	clone size	J gene	CDR3 DNA	CDR3 protein
TRBV6-5	.	.	TRBJ2-3	TGTGCCAGCAGTTACTCCGATGCGAGCACAGATACGCAGTATTTT	CASSYSDASTDTQYF
TRBV28	.	many	TRBJ1-2	TGTGCCAGCAGTTTCTCCCTCTTTGGCTACACCTTC	CASSFSLFGYTF
TRBV19	TRBD1	many	TRBJ2-5	TGTGCCAGTAGTCTCGGACAGGGTTTAAGGGAGACCCAGTACTTC	CASSLGQGLRETQYF
TRBV9	TRBD1	few	TRBJ1-1	TGTGCCAGCAGCGCTATCCGGGGGGGACAGGGAAACACTGAAGCTTTCTTT	CASSAIRGGQGNTEAFF
TRBV30	TRBD2	few	TRBJ2-7	TGTGCCTGGAGTTATGGCGGGGGGTACGAGCAGTACTTC	CAWSYGGGYEQYF
TRBV15	.	many	TRBJ2-4	TGTGCCACCAGCAGAGATTTGGGTGTGATGAACATTCAGTACTTC	CATSRDLGVMNIQYF
TRBV20-1	.	.	TRBJ1-3	TGCAGTGCACCGACGAGGGGAAACACCATATATTTT	CSAPTRGNTIYF
TRBV6-1	TRBD2	many	TRBJ2-7	TGTGCCAGCAGGAAAGCGGGAAACTCCTACGAGCAGTACTTC	CASRKAGNSYEQYF
TRBV6-2/TRBV6-3	.	few	TRBJ2-5	TGTGCCAGCAGTCTTCCCGGGGAACAAGAGACCCAGTACTTC	CASSLPGEQETQYF
TRBV5-5	TRBD1	few	TRBJ2-7	TGTGCCAGCAGCCCCCACGGGACAGGGTTCAGCGGGCAGTACTTC	CASSPHGTGFSGQYF
TRBV6-7	.	.	TRBJ1-4	TGTGCCAGCATTAAAACGTGTCTGCCAGGGACGCATGAAAAACTGTTTTTT	CASIKTCLPGTHEKLFF
TRBV6-5	.	.	TRBJ2-7	TGTGCCAGCAGTTACCGGGGGGCAGGGAAGTACGAGCAGTACTTC	CASSYRGAGKYEQYF
TRBV6-5	.	.	TRBJ2-7	TGTGCCAGCAGTTACTCGGTGGAAATCTACGAGCAGTACTTC	CASSYSVEIYEQYF
TRBV28	.	many	TRBJ2-7	TGTGCCAGCAGGTCTGGGGGGACCTCCTACGAGCAGTACTTC	CASRSGGTSYEQYF
TRBV11-2	.	.	TRBJ2-1	TGTGCCAGCAGCTTAGGACAGGCCAATGAGCAGTTCTTC	CASSLGQANEQFF
TRBV19	.	.	TRBJ1-5	TGTGCCAGTAGTAGCCCCTCGAGAAGGGATCAGCCCCAGCATTTT	CASSSPSRRDQPQHF
TRBV12-3/TRBV12-4	.	few	TRBJ1-2	TGTGCCAGCAGTTTAGCACCAGGGAGGGAGTATGGCTACACCTTC	CASSLAPGREYGYTF
TRBV15	.	.	TRBJ1-2	TGTGCCACCAGCAGGGGTCCTTCACCCTCGGGGGGTGGCTACACCTTC	CATSRGPSPSGGGYTF
TRBV6-1	.	.	TRBJ2-3	TGTGCCAGCACCGAGGGGGGAACAGATACGCAGTATTTT	CASTEGGTDTQYF
TRBV9	.	.	TRBJ2-2	TGTGCCAGCAGCGTAGAGGCGTCTAGAAGGACCGGGGAGCTGTTTTTT	CASSVEASRRTGELFF
TRBV19	.	many	TRBJ2-5	TGTGCCAGTAGTATAGCGATCCCGGGGGCCCAAGAGACCCAGTACTTC	CASSIAIPGAQETQYF
TRBV5-5	TRBD1	.	TRBJ2-7	TGTGCCAGCAGCCACCACGCCGGTATGGACAGGGTTATTCCGATGGGCTACGAGCAGTACTTC	CASSHHAGMDRVIPMGYEQYF
TRBV20-1	.	few	TRBJ2-5	TGCAGTGCTAGCCCCCTAAGCCGGGAAGAGACCCAGTACTTC	CSASPLSREETQYF
TRBV4-1	TRBD2	few	TRBJ2-5	TGCGCCAGCAGCCAAGTCCGACTAGCGGGGGTAGAGACCCAGTACTTC	CASSQVRLAGVETQYF
TRBV28	TRBD1	few	TRBJ2-1	TGTGCCAGCAGCCGTCTTACAGGGGCCCTACTGAGCTCCTACAATGAGCAGTTCTTC	CASSRLTGALLSSYNEQFF
TRBV6-2/TRBV6-3	TRBD1	many	TRBJ1-2	TGTGCCAGCAGCCCCCGACAGGGGCACTATGGCTACACCTTC	CASSPRQGHYGYTF
TRBV29-1	TRBD1	many	TRBJ1-4	TGCAGCGTCCGACAGGGGCCTGAAAAACTGTTTTTT	CSVRQGPEKLFF
TRBV30	.	.	TRBJ1-5	.	CAWGTGISNQPQHF
TRBV6-1	TRBD1	many	TRBJ1-5	TGTGCCAGCAGGGCGGGGACAGGCGTCAATCAGCCCCAGCATTTT	CASRAGTGVNQPQHF
TRBV28	.	many	TRBJ2-7	TGTGCCAGCAGTTTGGGGGGAGACGGCGAGCAGTACTTC	CASSLGGDGEQYF
TRBV27	TRBD1	many	TRBJ1-6	TGTGCCAGCAGCCTCTCAGGGGGCATCAATTCACCCCTCCACTTT	CASSLSGGINSPLHF
TRBV2	.	few	TRBJ2-2	TGTGCCAGCATTCGAGAAGAAATCACCGGGGAGCTGTTTTTT	CASIREEITGELFF
TRBV5-1	TRBD1	many	TRBJ1-4	TGCGCCACCAGACCGGGACAGGGTAATGAAAAACTGTTTTTT	CATRPGQGNEKLFF
TRBV12-3/TRBV12-4	.	.	TRBJ2-7	TGTGCCAGCAGCCCCAGCCCCGCCGGCGAGCAGTACTTC	CASSPSPAGEQYF
TRBV5-1	.	many	TRBJ1-1	TGCGCCAGCAGCTTGGCGGTCCAGAACACTGAAGCTTTCTTT	CASSLAVQNTEAFF
TRBV12-3/TRBV12-4	.	many	TRBJ1-4	TGTGCCAGCAGCCTCTTAGCTGAAAAACTGTTTTTT	CASSLLAEKLFF
TRBV11-2	.	many	TRBJ1-5	TGTGCCAGCAGCTTAGATCCCAACGTGCCCCAGCATTTT	CASSLDPNVPQHF
TRBV7-2	.	many	TRBJ2-5	TGTGCCAGCAGCTTAGGGGGGTTGGAAGAGACCCAGTACTTC	CASSLGGLEETQYF
TRBV19	.	.	TRBJ1-1	TGTGCCAGTAACATGGGACACATGAACACTGAAGCTTTCTTT	CASNMGHMNTEAFF
TRBV10-3	TRBD1	few	TRBJ2-2	TGTGCCACCAGGGACAGGGGCACCGGGGAGCTGTTTTTT	CATRDRGTGELFF
TRBV7-9	.	.	TRBJ2-2	TGTGCCAGCAGCTCTCCAGCGGGCGTTAACACCGGGGAGCTGTTTTTT	CASSSPAGVNTGELFF
TRBV7-2	TRBD1	.	TRBJ2-2	TGTGCCAGCAGCTTGTGGACAGGGTGGGAGGCCGGGGAGCTGTTTTTT	CASSLWTGWEAGELFF
TRBV27	.	.	TRBJ2-7	TGTGCCAGCAGTTTATCCGGGGCCCACTACGAGCAGTACTTC	CASSLSGAHYEQYF
TRBV6-1	.	many	TRBJ1-2	TGTGCCAGCCGATGGGACTTAAACTATGGCTACACCTTC	CASRWDLNYGYTF
TRBV7-2	TRBD1	few	TRBJ1-4	TGTGCCAGCAGCTTAGCACAGGGGGAAAAACTGTTTTTT	CASSLAQGEKLFF
TRBV11-2	.	few	TRBJ2-6	TGTGCCAGCAGCTTCGACTCAGGGGATCCCCACTCTGGGGCCAACGTCCTGACTTTC	CASSFDSGDPHSGANVLTF
TRBV7-9	.	many	TRBJ1-1	TGTGCCAGCACCCGTGGTAGCGCGGACACTGAAGCTTTCTTT	CASTRGSADTEAFF
TRBV7-3	TRBD1	few	TRBJ1-5	TGTGCCAGCACCCTCCCGGGACAGGGCAGAAGGGTGTTCGGGCCCCAGCATTTT	CASTLPGQGRRVFGPQHF
TRBV6-1	TRBD1	many	TRBJ1-5	TGTGCCAGCAGGCAAACAGGGGCCATCAATCAGCCCCAGCATTTT	CASRQTGAINQPQHF
TRBV4-1	TRBD1	few	TRBJ1-1	TGCGCCAGCAGCCAAGGGATCAGGGGGAGAGCTTTCTTT	CASSQGIRGRAFF
TRBV14	.	many	TRBJ2-7	TGTGCCAGCAGCCGGACTACTGGCTTCTACGAGCAGTACTTC	CASSRTTGFYEQYF
TRBV28	TRBD1	many	TRBJ2-5	TGTGCCAGCAGCCATGACAGGGGCGCCTACCAAGAGACCCAGTACTTC	CASSHDRGAYQETQYF
TRBV5-1	.	.	TRBJ1-5	TGCGCCAGCAGCTTGGGAGGGCCCGGAGATCAGCCCCAGCATTTT	CASSLGGPGDQPQHF
TRBV20-1	.	.	TRBJ1-6	TGCAGTGCTAGAGAACAGGCGATTTCACCCCTCCACTTT	CSAREQAISPLHF
TRBV28	TRBD1	.	TRBJ2-3	TGTGCCAGCAGTCCTCGGACAGGAATCTTGGCAGATACGCAGTATTTT	CASSPRTGILADTQYF
TRBV4-1	.	.	TRBJ1-2	TGCGCCAGCAGCCAAGTTGGTAAGGCCCCCAACTATGGCTACACCTTC	CASSQVGKAPNYGYTF